A single sample gave rise to the 32 T cell receptor beta chains below, sequenced in a study of T cell repertoires in cytomegalovirus infection (dated 2019 in TCRdb). The reads were generated on an Illumina HiSeq 1500. TCRdb trimmed public reads at Q25 via fastp, called clones via MiXCR and kept in-frame beta chains. For every CDR3 protein sequence, its rows merge into one entry that carries the most common genes and DNA. The sample table holds roughly 250,000 distinct CDR3 sequences, of which under 25% were seen once. The ten biggest clones cover 15% to 20% of the sample. The material sequenced was CD8+ T cells from PBMCs. These receptors were collected from a human donor in good health (CMV status not recorded). Some clones in this sample may be carry-over from other donors' samples.

The sample holds a few counts of this clonotype. The chain recombines TRBV28 with TRBJ1-1; 9 nucleotides align to TRBD1. The V gene's germline CDR1 is MDHEN and CDR2 SYDVKM. J gave up 5 bases and V 5 bases, and 12 bases lay outside the gene matches. The CDR3 covers 16 residues. The CDR3: CASSPWTGDMGTEAFF. In DNA form, the CDR3 reads TGTGCCAGCAGTCCGTGGACAGGGGATATGGGGACTGAAGCTTTCTTT.

This clonotype was detected ten times or more. The CDR3 DNA reads TGTGCCAGCAGCTTAGACGGCTTCCAAAACAATGAGCAGTTCTTC. The encoded protein is CASSLDGFQNNEQFF. This chain joins TRBV7-9 and TRBJ2-1; D remains unclear. This CDR3 has 15 amino acids. V was shortened by 1 base and J by 5 bases, with 12 bases between the two germline ends. The germline V gene encodes CDR1 SEHNR and CDR2 FQNEAQ (reference sequence).

This clonotype has a count of ten or more. CDR3 nucleotide sequence: TGTGCCAGCAGCTTGACAGGCGACCAAGAGACCCAGTACTTC. Residues: CASSLTGDQETQYF. The chain combines TRBV7-2 with TRBJ2-5, with a tentative D call TRBD1 (6 bases). This CDR3 has 14 residues. The germline gives CDR1 SGHTA, CDR2 FQGNSA. V was shortened by 3 bases and J by 0 bases, with 8 bases between the two germline ends.

This clonotype has a count of ten or more. The rearrangement joins TRBV7-8 to TRBJ2-1, with 8 bases lining up with TRBD1. The V segment lost 7 bases and the J segment 4 bases; nucleotides outside the gene matches: 6. Germline V gene data show CDR1 as SGHVS and CDR2 as FQNEAQ. The CDR3 spans 14 residues. The CDR3 nucleotides read TGTGCCAGCACTAACAGGGGGGTTTACAATGAGCAGTTCTTC. Amino acid sequence: CASTNRGVYNEQFF.

This rearrangement joins TRBV19 to TRBJ1-2; a weak D match, TRBD1 (6 bases). Trimming shortened V by 3 bases and J by 3 bases, and 11 bases separated the two germline ends. This CDR3 spans 14 amino acids. Germline V gene lookup returns CDR1 LNHDA and CDR2 SQIVND (reference sequence). CDR3 bases: TGTGCCAGTAGTATGTCCTGGACAGACTATGGCTACACCTTC. It translates to CASSMSWTDYGYTF.

The gene calls are TRBV27 and TRBJ2-1, with 10 bases fitting TRBD2. This CDR3 region has 15 residues. The germline gives CDR1 MNHEY, CDR2 SMNVEV (reference sequence). With V trimmed by 3 bases and J by 9 bases, 8 bases remained unmatched. The chain's CDR3 is CASSFPSGGAGEQFF. DNA for the CDR3: TGTGCCAGCAGTTTCCCCAGCGGGGGGGCCGGTGAGCAGTTCTTC.

The sample holds many counts of this clonotype. The rearrangement links TRBV7-8 to TRBJ2-6; D is unresolved. Germline CDR1 and CDR2: SGHVS and FQNEAQ. With 5 bases removed from V and 0 bases from J, the gap between germline ends came to 8 bases. There are 15 residues in the CDR3. CDR3 protein: CASSNEASGANVLTF. Written as DNA, the CDR3 is TGTGCCAGCAGCAACGAGGCCTCTGGGGCCAACGTCCTGACTTTC.

This clonotype was recorded a few times. The gene calls are TRBV7-6 and TRBJ1-4, with 8 bases matching TRBD1. The germline CDR1 and CDR2 sequences are SGHVS and FNYEAQ. With V trimmed by 5 bases and J by 8 bases, 10 bases remained unmatched. The CDR3 extends over 15 amino acids. This CDR3 reads CASSQSDREGEKLFF. CDR3 nucleotides: TGTGCCAGCAGCCAATCGGACAGGGAAGGGGAAAAACTGTTTTTT. The variable domain in full, completed from reference TRBV7-6 and TRBJ1-4, reads GAGVSQSPRYKVTKRGQDVALRCDPISGHVSLYWYRQALGQGPEFLTYFNYEAQQDKSGLPNDRFSAERPEGSISTLTIQRTEQRDSAMYRCASSQSDREGEKLFFGSGTQLSVL.

The genes are TRBV7-7 and TRBJ1-1, with unresolved D. The germline CDR1 and CDR2 sequences are SSHAT and FNYEAQ (reference sequence). The CDR3 has 13 residues. V was clipped by 5 bases and J by 2 bases, with 9 bases between them. This chain's CDR3 is CASSPILNTEAFF. As DNA, the CDR3 is TGTGCCAGCAGCCCCATATTAAACACTGAAGCTTTCTTT.

There are many counts of this clonotype. The chain joins TRBV12-3 or TRBV12-4 to TRBJ2-7; D is possibly TRBD2 (6 bases). V was pared by 10 bases and J by 7 bases, with 14 bases between. This CDR3 contains 11 residues. CDR3 in DNA: TGTGCCATACGGTTTGGGAGGGAGCAGTACTTC. It encodes CAIRFGREQYF.

The V gene is TRBV7-9, the J gene TRBJ2-5; D might be TRBD1 (5 bases). Deletions cut 5 bases from V and 5 bases from J, with 21 bases between. Per the germline V gene, CDR1 is SEHNR and CDR2 is FQNEAQ (reference sequence). CDR3 size: 16 residues. The DNA for the CDR3 is TGTGCCAGCAGCCCACGCCTGACAGACTTCGAGGAGACCCAGTACTTC. Its translation is CASSPRLTDFEETQYF.

Only a few counts were recorded for this clonotype. The chain links TRBV10-3 to TRBJ2-7; D gene uncertain. The CDR3 length is 14 residues. Germline loops: CDR1 ENHRY, CDR2 SYGVKD. V was pared by 6 bases and J by 3 bases, with 15 bases between. The CDR3 nucleotides are TGTGCCATCAGCCCCGAAGGGCTGGGCTACGAGCAGTACTTC. Translated, it gives CAISPEGLGYEQYF.

In its sample, this clonotype was seen many times. The J gene is TRBJ1-6, the V gene TRBV20-1, with TRBD1 identical over 7 bases. Per the germline V gene, CDR1 is DFQATT and CDR2 is SNEGSKA (reference sequence). V gave up 3 bases and J gave up 6 bases; unmatched junction bases: 8. The CDR3 runs to 15 residues. CDR3 nucleotide sequence: TGCAGTGCTAGGTCCGAGACAGGGACTAATTCACCCCTCCACTTT. Protein product: CSARSETGTNSPLHF.

This clonotype was seen once. The CDR3 sequence is CASRIRGHTEAFF. CDR3 nucleotide sequence: TGTGCCAGCAGAATCAGGGGGCACACTGAAGCTTTCTTT. This chain uses TRBV28 with TRBJ1-1, with 8 bases matching TRBD1. The length of the CDR3 is 13 residues. CDR1 is MDHEN, CDR2 SYDVKM, per germline. The J segment lost 3 bases and the V segment lost 6 bases, leaving 3 bases of the junction unmatched.

As for this clonotype: A read error is possible here, since a much larger clone lies one base away. V and J are TRBV11-2 and TRBJ1-1, with D tentatively TRBD1 (5 bases). CDR3 length equals 14 residues. V was trimmed by 1 base and J by 0 bases, leaving 6 bases between them. CDR1 and CDR2 (germline): SGHAT, FQNNGV. The CDR3 coding sequence is TGTGCCAGCAGCTTAGGGACACTGAACACTGAAGCTTTCTTT. This translates into CASSLGTLNTEAFF.

The CDR3 DNA reads as TGTGCCAGCAGCTATCGACAGGGCGCCCGCACAGATACGCAGTATTTT. Its protein is CASSYRQGARTDTQYF. The chain joins TRBV7-3 to TRBJ2-3; 7 positions match TRBD1. The J segment lost 1 base and the V segment lost 4 bases, leaving 8 bases of the junction unmatched. Germline V gene lookup returns CDR1 SGHTA and CDR2 FQGTGA. The CDR3 extends over 16 amino acids.

This clonotype was observed a few times. The chain uses TRBV6-6 and TRBJ1-1, with a weak D call TRBD1 (5 bases). Germline values: CDR1 MNHNY, CDR2 SVGAGI (reference sequence). The CDR3 totals 15 residues. V was clipped by 2 bases and J by 3 bases, with 13 bases between them. The CDR3 reads CASSYLRGLDTEAFF. DNA for the CDR3: TGTGCCAGCAGTTACCTAAGGGGATTAGACACTGAAGCTTTCTTT.

This clonotype came up many times. V usage is TRBV29-1 and J usage is TRBJ2-7; 10 bases line up with TRBD2. After removal of 4 bases from V and 0 bases from J, the junction contained 6 bases not matched to a gene. The CDR3 has 15 residues. The germline V gene has CDR1 SQVTM and CDR2 ANQGSEA. CDR3: CSVVSSGGDSYEQYF. CDR3 sequence (DNA): TGCAGCGTTGTATCCAGCGGGGGGGACTCCTACGAGCAGTACTTC.

In this sample, this clonotype turned up many times. The gene calls are TRBV12-3 or TRBV12-4 and TRBJ2-7; TRBD1 might be the D (6 bases). The CDR3 loop spans 14 amino acids. Between the trimmed V and J ends, which lost 7 bases and 5 bases, there was a span of 18 bases. The CDR3 sequence: CASTPSGTNDEQYF. The CDR3 nucleotides read TGTGCCAGCACCCCGTCCGGGACAAACGACGAGCAGTACTTC.

V is TRBV20-1 and J is TRBJ2-6, with D perhaps assigned TRBD1 or TRBD2 (5 bases each). V lost 2 bases and J 0 bases, leaving 23 bases between the germline ends. This CDR3 is built from 20 residues. Germline loops: CDR1 DFQATT, CDR2 SNEGSKA (reference sequence). CDR3 DNA sequence: TGCAGTGCTAGAAGGCTTGGGACGGACATTTGGTACTCTGGGGCCAACGTCCTGACTTTC. Its protein is CSARRLGTDIWYSGANVLTF.

Comment on this clonotype: Its ends do not fully match the called genes, so a read error is possible. This rearrangement joins TRBV4-1 to TRBJ1-1; weak D call: TRBD1 (5 bases). Germline-derived CDR1 and CDR2 are MGHRA and YSYEKL. CDR3 length: 14 amino acids. The CDR3 DNA is TGTGCCAGCAGGCCCGCAGGGCTGAGCACTGAAGCTTTCTTT. Translating it yields CASRPAGLSTEAFF.

A few counts support this clonotype. The chain links TRBV28 to TRBJ2-2; 8 bases align to TRBD1. Germline V gene data show CDR1 as MDHEN and CDR2 as SYDVKM. V lost 6 bases to trimming and J lost 0 bases; unmatched junction nucleotides: 9. The CDR3 has 17 residues. CDR3 nucleotide sequence: TGTGCCAGCAGACAACCGGGACAGGAATCGAACACCGGGGAGCTGTTTTTT. Protein sequence: CASRQPGQESNTGELFF.

A remark on this clonotype: A much larger clone differs by one base, so this may be a read error. This chain uses TRBV7-6 with TRBJ2-7, with TRBD2 matching 10 bases. The CDR3 contains 13 residues. Trimming at V came to 4 bases and at J to 5 bases, leaving 2 bases not matched to a gene. CDR1 is SGHVS and CDR2 is FNYEAQ in the germline V gene. The CDR3 nucleotides are TGTGCCAGCAGCTGGACTAGCGGCGACGAGCAGTACTTC. Translation gives CASSWTSGDEQYF.

In this sample, this clonotype turned up a few times. The chain joins TRBV6-5 to TRBJ2-1; 8 bases fit TRBD1. In germline, CDR1 is MNHEY, CDR2 SVGAGI. V shed 3 bases, J shed 0 bases, and the junction held 7 bases outside the gene matches. The CDR3 contains 17 residues. The CDR3 sequence: CASSYSRQGSSYNEQFF. The CDR3 DNA reads as TGTGCCAGCAGTTATTCAAGACAGGGGAGCTCCTACAATGAGCAGTTCTTC.

The V and J genes are TRBV6-6 and TRBJ2-7, with 12 bases identical to TRBD2. CDR3 length equals 17 residues. Germline values: CDR1 MNHNY, CDR2 SVGAGI (reference sequence). V was pared by 2 bases and J by 1 base, with 6 bases of the junction left unmatched. The CDR3 nucleotides are TGTGCCAGCAGTTACCTAGCGGGGGGGAGCGGTTCCTACGAGCAGTACTTC. Translation gives CASSYLAGGSGSYEQYF.

The J gene is TRBJ1-5, the V gene TRBV12-3 or TRBV12-4; D remains unclear. Trimming removed 2 bases at V and 4 bases at J, with 12 bases between. This CDR3 is 15 amino acids long. This CDR3 reads CASSLYSSGNQPQHF. The CDR3 DNA reads TGTGCCAGCAGTTTATATTCGTCCGGAAATCAGCCCCAGCATTTT.

Notes on this clonotype: This may stem from a read error, because a much larger clone lies one nucleotide away. The genes are TRBV7-6 and TRBJ2-7; D possibly corresponds to TRBD2 (6 bases). The ends were cut back, 1 base at V and 6 bases at J, with 19 bases in the middle. This CDR3 region has 16 residues. CDR1 and CDR2 (germline): SGHVS, FNYEAQ. The CDR3 loop is CASSLEATGFGGEQYF. DNA of the CDR3: TGTGCCAGCAGCTTAGAGGCCACAGGATTCGGGGGCGAGCAGTACTTC.

This clonotype has a handful of counts. This chain uses TRBV11-2 with TRBJ2-1, with TRBD1 as a possible D gene (7 bases). Germline V gives CDR1 SGHAT, CDR2 FQNNGV. Trimming removed 0 bases from V and 1 base from J, with 13 bases in between. The CDR3 is 17 amino acids. In DNA form, the CDR3 reads TGTGCCAGCAGCTTAGATTCAGGGGGGAGTTCCTACAATGAGCAGTTCTTC. It encodes CASSLDSGGSSYNEQFF.

J is TRBJ2-1 and V is TRBV14; 7 nucleotides align to TRBD1. CDR3 length: 18 amino acids. V shed 0 bases, J shed 7 bases, and the junction held 15 bases outside the gene matches. From germline, CDR1 is SGHDN and CDR2 FVKESK. CDR3 amino acids: CASSQEIGQAYLGNEQFF. The CDR3 DNA sequence: TGTGCCAGCAGCCAAGAGATCGGACAGGCGTATCTAGGTAATGAGCAGTTCTTC.

The chain is built from TRBV15 and TRBJ1-4; no clear D gene. The V and J ends lost 5 bases and 8 bases respectively, with 15 bases between them. The CDR3 spans 14 residues. Germline CDR1 and CDR2: LNHNV and YYDKDF (reference sequence). CDR3 nucleotides: TGTGCCACCAGCGGTCGGCCAGGAGGCGAAAAACTGTTTTTT. Protein: CATSGRPGGEKLFF.

The genes are TRBV29-1 and TRBJ2-2, with no clear D. The CDR3 totals 14 residues. V shed 2 bases and J shed 6 bases, with 13 bases lying between them. Germline CDR1 and CDR2: SQVTM and ANQGSEA. In nucleotides, the CDR3 is TGCAGCGTTGAATCCGAGGCCGTGGCCGGGGAGCTGTTTTTT. It translates to CSVESEAVAGELFF.

This rearrangement joins TRBV28 to TRBJ1-5, with TRBD1 as a possible D gene (6 bases). Per germline, CDR1 MDHEN and CDR2 SYDVKM. The CDR3 is 17 residues long. The V and J ends lost 3 bases and 0 bases respectively, with 15 bases between them. In DNA form, the CDR3 reads TGTGCCAGCAGTTTGTGGACAGCGGAATATAGCAATCAGCCCCAGCATTTT. Protein: CASSLWTAEYSNQPQHF.